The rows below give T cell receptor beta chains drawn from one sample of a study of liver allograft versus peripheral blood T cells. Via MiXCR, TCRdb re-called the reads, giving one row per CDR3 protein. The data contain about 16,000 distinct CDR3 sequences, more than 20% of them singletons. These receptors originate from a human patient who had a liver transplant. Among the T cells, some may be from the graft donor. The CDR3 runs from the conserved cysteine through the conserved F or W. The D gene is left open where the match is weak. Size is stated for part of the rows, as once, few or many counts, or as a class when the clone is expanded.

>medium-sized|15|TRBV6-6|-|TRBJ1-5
CASSYRRGANQPQHF
TGTGCCAGCAGTTACCGGAGGGGTGCAAATCAGCCCCAGCATTTT
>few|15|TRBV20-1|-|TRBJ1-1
CSASTTGGMNTEAFF
TGCAGTGCTTCGACGACAGGAGGTATGAACACTGAAGCTTTCTTT
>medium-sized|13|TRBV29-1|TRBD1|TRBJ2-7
CSAWDRGAYEQYF
TGCAGCGCCTGGGACAGGGGTGCCTACGAGCAGTACTTC
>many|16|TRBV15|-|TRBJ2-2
CATSRDRGAVTGELFF
TGTGCCACCAGCAGAGATCGGGGGGCTGTCACCGGGGAGCTGTTTTTT
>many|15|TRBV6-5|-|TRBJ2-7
CASSYSMNPSYEQYF
TGTGCCAGCAGTTACTCGATGAATCCCTCCTACGAGCAGTACTTC
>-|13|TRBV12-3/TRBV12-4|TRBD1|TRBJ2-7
CASKRDRNYEQYF
TGTGCCAGTAAACGGGACAGAAACTACGAGCAGTACTTC
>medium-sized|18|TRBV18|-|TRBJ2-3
CASSPSPRVSGDTDTQYF
TGTGCCAGCTCACCTTCTCCCAGGGTCAGCGGCGACACAGATACGCAGTATTTT
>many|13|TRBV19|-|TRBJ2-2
CASRTSYIGELFF
TGTGCCAGTAGGACTAGTTATATCGGGGAGCTGTTTTTT
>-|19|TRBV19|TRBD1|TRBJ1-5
CASSIGWRGRSESNQPPHF
TGTGCCAGTAGTATAGGCTGGAGGGGGCGGTCTGAGAGCAATCAGCCCCCGCATTTT
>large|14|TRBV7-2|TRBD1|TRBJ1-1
CASRRTGYATEAFF
TGTGCCAGCAGGAGGACAGGGTATGCCACTGAAGCTTTCTTT
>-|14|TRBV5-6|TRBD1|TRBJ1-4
CASSMDRRGEKLFF
TGTGCCAGCAGCATGGACAGGAGGGGTGAAAAACTGTTTTTT
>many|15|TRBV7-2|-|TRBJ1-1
CASSLGPQGPTEAFF
TGTGCCAGCAGCTTAGGTCCCCAGGGGCCCACTGAAGCTTTCTTT
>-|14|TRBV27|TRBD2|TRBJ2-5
CASSFRGGRETQYF
TGTGCCAGCAGTTTCCGGGGGGGCCGGGAGACCCAGTACTTC
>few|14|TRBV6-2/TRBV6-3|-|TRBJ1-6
CASSRDVEISPLHF
TGTGCCAGCAGTCGGGACGTCGAGATTTCACCCCTCCACTTT
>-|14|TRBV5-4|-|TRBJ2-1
CASSLRENYNEQFF
TGTGCCAGCAGCTTAAGGGAGAACTACAATGAGCAGTTCTTC
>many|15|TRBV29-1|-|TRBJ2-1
CSVGGEGVSYNEQFF
TGCAGCGTTGGTGGGGAGGGGGTCTCCTACAATGAGCAGTTCTTC
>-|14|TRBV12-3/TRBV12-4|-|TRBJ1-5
CASSFAGGRQPQHF
TGTGCCAGCAGTTTTGCCGGGGGCAGACAGCCCCAGCATTTT